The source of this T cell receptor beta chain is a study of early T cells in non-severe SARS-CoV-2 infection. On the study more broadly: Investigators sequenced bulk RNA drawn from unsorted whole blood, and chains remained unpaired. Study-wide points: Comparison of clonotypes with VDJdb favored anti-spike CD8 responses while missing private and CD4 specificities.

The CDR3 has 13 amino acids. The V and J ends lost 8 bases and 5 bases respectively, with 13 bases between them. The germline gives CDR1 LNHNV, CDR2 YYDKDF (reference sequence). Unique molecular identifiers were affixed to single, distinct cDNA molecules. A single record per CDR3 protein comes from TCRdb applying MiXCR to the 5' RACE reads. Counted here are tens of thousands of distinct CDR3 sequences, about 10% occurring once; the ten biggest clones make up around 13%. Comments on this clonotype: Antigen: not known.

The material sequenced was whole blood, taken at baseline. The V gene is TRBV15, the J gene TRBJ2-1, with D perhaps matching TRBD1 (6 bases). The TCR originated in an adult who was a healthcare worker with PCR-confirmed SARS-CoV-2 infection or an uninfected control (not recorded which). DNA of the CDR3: TGTGCCACCCGGGACATTGGCGACAATGAGCAGTTCTTC. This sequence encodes CATRDIGDNEQFF.